The T cell receptor (beta chain) under discussion was sequenced for a study of T cells after yellow fever vaccination. CDR3 length: 13 residues. Germline CDR1 KGHSH, CDR2 LQKENI. TCR cDNA, made by 5'RACE template switching, carried an added universal primer site and UMIs. TCRdb passed the 5' RACE reads through MiXCR, listing each CDR3 protein once. The table includes a few hundred thousand distinct CDR3 sequences, 8.5% to 10% detected once. With regard to this clonotype: Its specificity is unknown. One end of the junction fails to match germline, which may point to a read error.

Study results and caveats: Clonotype sharing between CD4 and CD8 compartments was small.

The chain uses TRBV18 and TRBJ2-3, with no clear D. This receptor was obtained from a man between 18 and 29 years old who received the YFV17D yellow fever vaccine. The source was PBMCs, collected on the day of the first yellow fever vaccination. CDR3 sequence (DNA): TGTGCCAGCCCACCGCTGGGCACAGATACGCAGTATTTT. This codes for CASPPLGTDTQYF.